This T cell receptor (beta chain) was sequenced in a study of cytomegalovirus exposure and HLA in healthy donors. The V and J ends lost 4 bases and 0 bases respectively, with 13 bases between them. The CDR3 covers 15 residues. Germline CDR1 reads SGHRS; CDR2 reads YFSETQ. Primers for the PCR totalled 60 Vbeta and 13 Jbeta. Profiled with immunoSEQ multiplex PCR; TCRdb holds only in-frame clones, not every one. The data hold roughly 180,000 clones, with about 80% observed a single time. The chain links TRBV5-1 to TRBJ1-1, with no clear D. This receptor was taken from a woman younger than 45 in good health and CMV-seronegative. Sequencing was performed on PBMCs. The CDR3 loop reads CASSRGMLLNTEAFF. The CDR3 nucleotides are TGCGCCAGCAGCAGAGGGATGCTCCTGAACACTGAAGCTTTCTTT.